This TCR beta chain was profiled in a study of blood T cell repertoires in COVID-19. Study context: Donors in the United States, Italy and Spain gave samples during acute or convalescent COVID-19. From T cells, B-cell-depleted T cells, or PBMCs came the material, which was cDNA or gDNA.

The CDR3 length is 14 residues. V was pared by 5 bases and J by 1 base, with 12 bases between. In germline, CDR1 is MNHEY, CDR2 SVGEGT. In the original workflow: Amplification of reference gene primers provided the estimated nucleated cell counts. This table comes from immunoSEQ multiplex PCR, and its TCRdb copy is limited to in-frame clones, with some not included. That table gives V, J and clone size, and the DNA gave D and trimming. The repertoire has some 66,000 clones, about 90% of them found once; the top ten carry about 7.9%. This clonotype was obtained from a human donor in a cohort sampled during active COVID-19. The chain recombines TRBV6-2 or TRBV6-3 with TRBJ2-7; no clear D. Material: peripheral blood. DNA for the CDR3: TGTGCCAGCAGTATATTCCTACAGTCCTACGAGCAGTACTTC. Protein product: CASSIFLQSYEQYF.